The 2 T cell receptor beta chains reported below all come from one sample, sequenced in a study of blood T cell repertoires in COVID-19. Libraries were prepared by immunoSEQ multiplex PCR; TCRdb keeps only in-frame clonotypes and omits some of them. The data show 100,000 to 150,000 clones, approximately 74% seen once. Sequencing used peripheral blood. Receptor source: a man in his 60s with acute or convalescent COVID-19.

V gene TRBV4-2 combines with J gene TRBJ1-1, with 7 bases that match TRBD1. The germline CDR1 and CDR2 sequences are LGHNA and YNFKEQ. The V segment lost 3 bases and the J segment 2 bases; nucleotides outside the gene matches: 6. CDR3 length: 15 residues. In DNA form, the CDR3 reads TGTGCCAGCAGCCACCCGGGACAGACAAACACTGAAGCTTTCTTT. This encodes CASSHPGQTNTEAFF.

This clone has more than one count but fewer than ten. The chain couples TRBV15 to TRBJ2-1, with a tentative D call TRBD2 (6 bases). Deletions cut 5 bases from V and 6 bases from J, with 14 bases between. The CDR3 covers 14 residues. The germline CDR1 and CDR2 sequences are LNHNV and YYDKDF (reference sequence). The CDR3 spells CATSARVAVNEQFF. Written as DNA, the CDR3 is TGTGCCACCAGCGCCCGGGTAGCGGTCAATGAGCAGTTCTTC.